This T cell receptor (beta chain) was sequenced in a study of T cells after posttransplantation cyclophosphamide. TCRdb's copy holds only in-frame clones and misses some; the assay was immunoSEQ multiplex PCR. Of around 17,000 clones in the sample, 75% to 90% were seen once. Concerning this clone: The antigen is not known.

Broader study findings: Blood and skin or GI T cell repertoires showed limited TRB overlap. Recipient CMV seropositivity and CMV reactivation strongly tracked TRB clonality. Donor-recipient repertoire similarity was low at 1-2 months, rising over year one.

Controls had myeloablative marrow grafts with methotrexate and calcineurin inhibitor, sampled at 1 year. Germline V lookup: CDR1 MGHRA, CDR2 YSYEKL. Trimming stripped 0 bases from V and 4 bases from J, with 7 bases between. The CDR3 loop spans 14 amino acids. The sequence was collected from a female patient between 18 and 30 years old who received an allogeneic stem cell transplant from an unrelated donor, was CMV-positive, and had acute and chronic GVHD. Some T cells may have come from the graft donor. The chain has TRBV4-1 and TRBJ1-5, with D unresolved. This specimen was PBMCs, taken after allogeneic stem cell transplant with calcineurin inhibitor and methotrexate. The CDR3 sequence is CASSQETGNQPQHF. The CDR3 nucleotides are TGCGCCAGCAGCCAAGAAACGGGTAATCAGCCCCAGCATTTT.